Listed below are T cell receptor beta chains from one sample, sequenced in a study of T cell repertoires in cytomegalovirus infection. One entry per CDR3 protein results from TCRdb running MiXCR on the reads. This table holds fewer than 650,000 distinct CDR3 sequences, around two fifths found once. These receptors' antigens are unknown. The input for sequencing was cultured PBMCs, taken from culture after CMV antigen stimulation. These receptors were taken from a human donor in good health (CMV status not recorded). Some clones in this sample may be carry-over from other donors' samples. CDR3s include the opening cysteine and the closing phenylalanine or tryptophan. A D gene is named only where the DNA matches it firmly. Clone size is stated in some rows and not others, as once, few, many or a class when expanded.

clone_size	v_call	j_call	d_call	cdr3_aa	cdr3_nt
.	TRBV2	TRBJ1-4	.	CAASPEGEKLFF	TGTGCCGCCTCACCGGAGGGTGAAAAACTGTTTTTT
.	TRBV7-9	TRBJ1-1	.	CASSVEGTEAFF	TGTGCCAGCAGCGTCGAGGGCACTGAAGCTTTCTTT
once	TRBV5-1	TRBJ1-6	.	CASSLGTNHSPLHF	TGCGCCAGCAGCCTCGGGACCAACCATTCACCCCTCCACTTT
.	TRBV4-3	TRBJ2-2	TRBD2	CASSQGSGVAGELFF	TGCGCCAGCAGCCAAGGGAGCGGGGTGGCCGGGGAGCTGTTTTTT
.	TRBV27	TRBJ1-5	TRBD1	CASSLNPRTGEADSNQPQHF	TGTGCCAGCAGTTTGAACCCCCGAACAGGGGAGGCGGATAGCAATCAGCCCCAGCATTTT
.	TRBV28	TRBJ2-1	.	CASRRRSNRLGNEQFF	TGTGCCAGCAGGCGCCGCTCGAATAGGCTGGGGAATGAGCAGTTCTTC
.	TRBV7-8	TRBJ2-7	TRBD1	CASSWGQGAGEQYF	TGTGCCAGCAGCTGGGGACAGGGGGCAGGGGAGCAGTACTTC
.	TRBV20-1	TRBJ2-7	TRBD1	CSADVVAGGDEQYF	TGCAGTGCCGATGTAGTGGCAGGGGGTGACGAGCAGTACTTC
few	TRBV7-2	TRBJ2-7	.	CASSSDTTEFEQYF	TGTGCCAGCAGCTCCGACACTACTGAGTTCGAGCAGTACTTC
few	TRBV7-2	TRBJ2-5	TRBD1	CASKLQGARETQYF	TGTGCCAGCAAACTACAGGGGGCGCGGGAGACCCAGTACTTC
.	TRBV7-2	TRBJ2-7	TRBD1	CASSSGTGGGSSYEQYF	TGTGCCAGCAGCTCCGGGACAGGGGGCGGCAGCTCCTACGAGCAGTACTTC
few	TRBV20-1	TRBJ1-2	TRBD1	CSARDSGGNGYTF	TGCAGTGCTAGAGATTCAGGGGGAAATGGCTACACCTTC
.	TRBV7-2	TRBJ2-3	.	CASSLNRPGADTQYF	TGTGCCAGCAGCCTGAACAGACCAGGGGCAGATACGCAGTATTTT
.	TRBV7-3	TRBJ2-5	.	CASSPPGPMQETQYF	TGTGCCAGCAGCCCGCCGGGACCAATGCAAGAGACCCAGTACTTC
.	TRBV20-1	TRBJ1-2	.	CSASFPFPGSYGYTF	TGCAGTGCTAGTTTCCCCTTTCCAGGGAGCTATGGCTACACCTTC
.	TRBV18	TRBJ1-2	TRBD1	CASLGTGYGYTF	TGTGCCAGCCTCGGGACAGGCTATGGCTACACCTTC
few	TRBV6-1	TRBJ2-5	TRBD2	CASTRTSGGETQYF	TGTGCCAGCACCCGGACTAGCGGGGGGGAGACCCAGTACTTC
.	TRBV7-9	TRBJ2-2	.	CASSLARRELFF	TGTGCCAGCAGCTTAGCCCGGCGGGAGCTGTTTTTT
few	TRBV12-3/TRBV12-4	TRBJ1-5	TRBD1	CASSSTFGTGEYSNQPQHF	TGTGCCAGCAGTTCCACTTTTGGGACAGGCGAGTATAGCAATCAGCCCCAGCATTTT
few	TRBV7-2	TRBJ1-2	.	CATGDRFNGYTF	TGTGCCACCGGAGACAGGTTTAATGGCTACACCTTC
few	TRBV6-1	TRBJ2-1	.	CASSEVVRGRRNNEQFF	TGTGCCAGCAGTGAAGTGGTGCGGGGCCGGCGGAACAATGAGCAGTTCTTC
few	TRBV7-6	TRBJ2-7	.	CASSLGASNSYEQYF	TGTGCCAGCAGCCTCGGGGCGTCGAATTCCTACGAGCAGTACTTC
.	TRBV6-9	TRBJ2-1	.	CASSFRWDEQFF	TGTGCCAGCAGTTTCCGGTGGGATGAGCAGTTCTTC
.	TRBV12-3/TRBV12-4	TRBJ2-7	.	CASSPSIEQYF	TGTGCCAGCAGCCCTTCGATAGAGCAGTACTTC
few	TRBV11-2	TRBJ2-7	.	CASSPPGGEQYF	TGTGCCAGCAGTCCCCCCGGGGGCGAGCAGTACTTC
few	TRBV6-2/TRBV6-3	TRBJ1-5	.	CASSYSWGTSNQPQHF	TGTGCCAGCAGTTACTCGTGGGGGACAAGCAATCAGCCCCAGCATTTT
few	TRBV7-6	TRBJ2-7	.	CASSLVSGIGYEQYF	TGTGCCAGCAGCTTAGTTTCGGGAATTGGATACGAGCAGTACTTC
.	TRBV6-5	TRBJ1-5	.	CASRRGLTQPQHF	TGTGCCAGCCGCCGAGGGCTTACTCAGCCCCAGCATTTT
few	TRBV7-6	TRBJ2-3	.	CASSVRVGTDTQYF	TGTGCCAGCAGCGTACGGGTTGGGACAGATACGCAGTATTTT
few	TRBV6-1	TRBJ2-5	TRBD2	CATKGLAGPQETQYF	TGTGCCACCAAAGGACTAGCGGGCCCTCAAGAGACCCAGTACTTC
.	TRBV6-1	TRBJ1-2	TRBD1	CASRYRGLGYGYTF	TGTGCCAGCAGATACAGGGGACTAGGCTATGGCTACACCTTC
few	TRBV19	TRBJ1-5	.	CASSKRGTNQPQHF	TGTGCCAGTAGTAAACGGGGGACGAATCAGCCCCAGCATTTT
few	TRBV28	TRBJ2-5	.	CASSGQAGGKETQYF	TGTGCCAGCAGTGGTCAAGCAGGGGGGAAAGAGACCCAGTACTTC
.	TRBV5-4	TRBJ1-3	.	CASSFSGTGNTIYF	TGTGCAAGCAGCTTCAGTGGGACTGGAAACACCATATATTTT
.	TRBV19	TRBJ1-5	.	CASHYGSNQPQHF	TGTGCCAGCCACTACGGGAGCAATCAGCCCCAGCATTTT
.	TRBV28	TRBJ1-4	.	CASRQVPGKSNENEKLFF	TGTGCCAGCAGACAAGTGCCGGGAAAGTCTAACGAGAATGAAAAACTGTTTTTT
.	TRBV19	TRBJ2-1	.	CASNPTGVSSYNEQFF	TGTGCCAGTAACCCAACCGGCGTCAGCTCCTACAATGAGCAGTTCTTC
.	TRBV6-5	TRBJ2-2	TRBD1	CASSSRDRVAGELFF	TGTGCCAGCAGTTCCCGGGACAGGGTGGCCGGGGAGCTGTTTTTT
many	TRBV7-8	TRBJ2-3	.	CASSLVAIDTQYF	TGTGCCAGCAGCTTAGTTGCCATAGATACGCAGTATTTT
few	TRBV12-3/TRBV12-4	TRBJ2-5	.	CASSLRTPFETQYF	TGTGCCAGCAGTTTGAGGACACCTTTCGAGACCCAGTACTTC
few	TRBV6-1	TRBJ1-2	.	CASSEGSLTSYGYTF	TGTGCCAGCAGTGAAGGCTCGTTGACCTCCTATGGCTACACCTTC
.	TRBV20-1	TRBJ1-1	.	CSARWGAPGTEAFF	TGCAGCGCTAGGTGGGGGGCCCCGGGGACTGAAGCTTTCTTT
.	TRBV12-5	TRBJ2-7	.	CASGWGPYEQYF	TGTGCTAGTGGTTGGGGGCCCTACGAGCAGTACTTC
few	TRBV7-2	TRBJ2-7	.	CASSLGTDEQYF	TGTGCCAGCAGCTTAGGGACAGACGAGCAGTACTTC